A single sample gave rise to the 32 T cell receptor beta chains below, sequenced in a study of T cell changes during pregnancy in multiple sclerosis. Profiling relied on immunoSEQ multiplex PCR, and the TCRdb table lists in-frame clones only, not all of them. The table includes more than 55,000 clones, approximately 91% detected once. The sequencing here drew on peripheral blood, taken in the second trimester of pregnancy. The receptors were gathered from a female donor with multiple sclerosis, enrolled in a pregnancy study.

This clone occurred a few times. This chain joins TRBV7-2 and TRBJ2-5, with D possibly matching TRBD1 (6 bases). The CDR3 sequence is 13 residues long. Germline CDR1 and CDR2: SGHTA and FQGNSA. With 3 bases removed from V and 5 bases from J, the gap between germline ends came to 10 bases. CDR3 region: CASSFSGGETQYF. The CDR3 DNA sequence: TGTGCCAGCAGCTTCAGTGGGGGCGAGACCCAGTACTTC.

This clone was counted a single time. This chain joins TRBV27 and TRBJ1-1, with 9 bases fitting TRBD1. The CDR3 runs to 15 residues. Per the germline V gene, CDR1 is MNHEY and CDR2 is SMNVEV (reference sequence). Trimming at V came to 2 bases and at J to 0 bases, leaving 1 base not matched to a gene. The CDR3 spells CASSLGQGMNTEAFF. CDR3 in DNA: TGTGCCAGCAGTTTAGGACAGGGGATGAACACTGAAGCTTTCTTT.

V usage is TRBV5-6 and J usage is TRBJ1-5; 12 positions match TRBD1. The CDR3 runs to 19 residues. J was trimmed by 4 bases and V by 4 bases; bases with no gene match: 15. Germline V gene lookup returns CDR1 SGHDT and CDR2 YYEEEE. The CDR3 protein is CASSLFRGQGARVNQPQHF. Here the CDR3 DNA reads TGTGCCAGCAGCCTCTTCCGGGGACAGGGGGCGCGTGTGAATCAGCCCCAGCATTTT.

In its sample, this clone was seen once. The same CDR3 is also encoded by other DNA sequences in this sample. This sequence joins TRBV5-1 and TRBJ2-5; unclear D gene. With 0 bases removed from V and 2 bases from J, the gap between germline ends came to 8 bases. The CDR3 covers 14 residues. The V gene's germline CDR1 is SGHRS and CDR2 YFSETQ. The CDR3 bases are TGCGCCAGCAGCTTGGGGGCAGTTCAAGAGACCCAGTACTTC. This gives the protein CASSLGAVQETQYF.

This rearrangement joins TRBV11-2 to TRBJ1-1; 7 bases are a match to TRBD1. Germline loops: CDR1 SGHAT, CDR2 FQNNGV. Trimming at V came to 4 bases and at J to 4 bases, leaving 6 bases not matched to a gene. The CDR3 totals 14 residues. The CDR3 loop reads CASSSRQGGTEAFF. CDR3 bases: TGTGCCAGCAGCTCCCGACAGGGAGGCACTGAAGCTTTCTTT. Looking up the rest from reference TRBV11-2 and TRBJ1-1 gives the full variable domain: EAGVAQSPRYKIIEKRQSVAFWCNPISGHATLYWYQQILGQGPKLLIQFQNNGVVDDSQLPKDRFSAERLKGVDSTLKIQPAKLEDSAVYLCASSSRQGGTEAFFGQGTRLTVV.

A single count supports this clone. V gene TRBV7-9 combines with J gene TRBJ2-2; D might be TRBD1 (5 bases). This CDR3 has 15 residues. V gave up 5 bases and J gave up 3 bases, with 13 bases separating them. Looked up from germline, CDR1 is SEHNR and CDR2 is FQNEAQ (reference sequence). CDR3 bases: TGTGCCAGCAGCCCGGAAACAGGCGACACCGGGGAGCTGTTTTTT. Translation: CASSPETGDTGELFF.

In its sample, this clone was seen once. V gene TRBV29-1 combines with J gene TRBJ2-2; 7 bases align to TRBD1. The CDR3 is 16 amino acids. CDR1 is SQVTM and CDR2 is ANQGSEA in the germline V gene. The junction had 15 bases not matched to a gene; V was cut back by 6 bases and J by 5 bases. CDR3 in DNA: TGCAGCGTAAGATGGGAAACAGGGGAGTGGACCGGGGAGCTGTTTTTT. This encodes CSVRWETGEWTGELFF.

The CDR3 loop reads CAISVDSQYGYTF. CDR3 nucleotides: TGTGCCATCAGTGTAGACAGCCAATATGGCTACACCTTC. The chain is built from TRBV10-3 and TRBJ1-2, with D maybe TRBD1 (5 bases). Germline loops: CDR1 ENHRY, CDR2 SYGVKD. V was pared by 4 bases and J by 5 bases, with 11 bases between. The CDR3 is made up of 13 amino acids.

The chain is built from TRBV19 and TRBJ2-1; 10 positions match TRBD1. The CDR3 sequence is 15 residues long. CDR1 LNHDA and CDR2 SQIVND come from the germline V gene (reference sequence). The V gene end was trimmed by 5 bases and the J gene end by 7 bases; junction bases not matched to a gene: 8. The CDR3 DNA reads as TGTGCCAGTAGTCCCAGACAGGGGGCTAGGAATGAGCAGTTCTTC. It codes for CASSPRQGARNEQFF.

This clone was seen only a few times. CDR3 coding DNA: TGTGCCACCAAGCCCCGGACAGGAGCCTCTGGAAACACCATATATTTT. It encodes CATKPRTGASGNTIYF. V gene TRBV19 combines with J gene TRBJ1-3, with 7 bases aligning to TRBD1. The germline V gene has CDR1 LNHDA and CDR2 SQIVND (reference sequence). There are 16 residues in the CDR3. V was pared by 10 bases and J by 0 bases, with 12 bases of the junction left unmatched.

This chain joins TRBV29-1 and TRBJ2-3; the D gene is possibly TRBD2 (5 bases). Germline CDR1 SQVTM, CDR2 ANQGSEA. CDR3 size: 13 residues. Between the trimmed V and J ends, which lost 4 bases and 4 bases, there was a span of 12 bases. The CDR3 sequence is CSVGSPRADTQYF. The CDR3, as DNA: TGCAGCGTTGGCAGCCCGAGGGCAGATACGCAGTATTTT.

The rearrangement uses TRBV5-1 and TRBJ2-3; 7 nucleotides match TRBD2. The germline V gene has CDR1 SGHRS and CDR2 YFSETQ. V lost 6 bases to trimming and J lost 4 bases; unmatched junction nucleotides: 11. This CDR3 has 15 amino acids. Here the CDR3 DNA reads TGCGCCAGCAAGCTGGGAGCGGGGCTGGCAGATACGCAGTATTTT. This codes for CASKLGAGLADTQYF. Drawing the rest from reference TRBV5-1 and TRBJ2-3, the complete variable domain is KAGVTQTPRYLIKTRGQQVTLSCSPISGHRSVSWYQQTPGQGLQFLFEYFSETQRNKGNFPGRFSGRQFSNSRSEMNVSTLELGDSALYLCASKLGAGLADTQYFGPGTRLTVL.

This clone has only one observation. The genes are TRBV28 and TRBJ1-1, with 10 bases identical to TRBD1. The CDR3 is made up of 15 amino acids. V was clipped by 3 bases and J by 10 bases; unmatched bases: 11. Germline V lookup: CDR1 MDHEN, CDR2 SYDVKM. The CDR3 spells CASSLATGTGAAAFF. In nucleotides, the CDR3 is TGTGCCAGCAGTTTGGCGACCGGGACAGGGGCTGCAGCTTTCTTT. Filled out from reference TRBV28 and TRBJ1-1, the complete variable domain reads DVKVTQSSRYLVKRTGEKVFLECVQDMDHENMFWYRQDPGLGLRLIYFSYDVKMKEKGDIPEGYSVSREKKERFSLILESASTNQTSMYLCASSLATGTGAAAFFGQGTRLTVV.

This clone appeared a few times. This chain connects TRBV30 to TRBJ1-1; tentatively, D is TRBD1 (5 bases). Trimming pared 4 bases from V and 1 base from J, leaving 10 bases between. Germline V lookup: CDR1 GTSNPN, CDR2 SVGIG (reference sequence). This CDR3 contains 13 residues. CDR3 nucleotide sequence: TGTGCCTGGACCGGACACCAGAACACTGAAGCTTTCTTT. Protein product: CAWTGHQNTEAFF.

V is TRBV2 and J is TRBJ2-3, with D possibly matching TRBD1 (6 bases). The CDR3 sequence is 12 residues long. Deletions cut 6 bases from V and 8 bases from J, with 12 bases between. Germline V gene lookup returns CDR1 SNHLY and CDR2 FYNNEI. CDR3 amino acids: CASRVTRGTQYF. The DNA of the CDR3 is TGTGCCAGCAGGGTGACCAGGGGTACGCAGTATTTT. Looking up the rest from reference TRBV2 and TRBJ2-3 gives the full variable domain: EPEVTQTPSHQVTQMGQEVILRCVPISNHLYFYWYRQILGQKVEFLVSFYNNEISEKSEIFDDQFSVERPDGSNFTLKIRSTKLEDSAMYFCASRVTRGTQYFGPGTRLTVL.

This rearrangement joins TRBV19 to TRBJ2-5, with 9 bases identical to TRBD1. CDR3 length equals 17 residues. Trimming removed 5 bases from V and 6 bases from J; junction bases left unmatched: 16. From germline, CDR1 is LNHDA and CDR2 SQIVND (reference sequence). CDR3 DNA sequence: TGTGCCAGTAGTTCCTCGGCGGGGGACAGGGTCATTCAGACCCAGTACTTC. Translating gives CASSSSAGDRVIQTQYF.

The chain carries TRBV19 and TRBJ2-5; 8 nucleotides align to TRBD2. CDR1 LNHDA and CDR2 SQIVND come from the germline V gene (reference sequence). The V segment lost 5 bases and the J segment 2 bases; nucleotides outside the gene matches: 16. CDR3 length: 18 amino acids. The CDR3 here is CASSPAWAGLAPQETQYF. The CDR3 DNA is TGTGCCAGTAGTCCGGCTTGGGCTGGACTAGCCCCACAAGAGACCCAGTACTTC.

The gene calls are TRBV18 and TRBJ1-4; the D is unclear. The germline V and J ends were trimmed by 4 bases and 7 bases, with 22 bases remaining between them. The CDR3 spans 17 residues. Germline assignment: CDR1 KGHSH and CDR2 LQKENI. The CDR3 nucleotides read TGTGCCAGCTCACTGGTTGCTGCCAGAACGGCGGCTGAAAAACTGTTTTTT. It specifies CASSLVAARTAAEKLFF.

The rearrangement joins TRBV18 to TRBJ2-5, with D hard to call. The V end was cut by 0 bases, the J end by 5 bases, with 7 bases between. Germline loops: CDR1 KGHSH, CDR2 LQKENI. The CDR3 has 13 residues. DNA for the CDR3: TGTGCCAGCTCACCACCGTCCCAGGAGACCCAGTACTTC. Its translation: CASSPPSQETQYF.

A single count supports this clone. The chain has TRBV25-1 and TRBJ2-7; D is undetermined. Germline V gene sequence: CDR1 MGHDK, CDR2 SYGVNS. Trimming cost V 4 bases and J 4 bases, with 8 bases left between them. This CDR3 spans 12 amino acids. The DNA for the CDR3 is TGTGCCAGCAGTGTTTCCGGGTACGAGCAGTACTTC. Protein product: CASSVSGYEQYF.

The V and J genes are TRBV28 and TRBJ1-5; 10 bases fit TRBD1. CDR1 and CDR2 from the germline V gene are MDHEN and SYDVKM. The CDR3 extends over 15 amino acids. V shed 7 bases and J 4 bases; nucleotides not matched to a gene: 7. CDR3 coding DNA: TGTGCCAGCATTACGGACAGGGGGAGAAATCAGCCCCAGCATTTT. Its translation is CASITDRGRNQPQHF.

The chain carries TRBV19 and TRBJ2-7; no definite D call. The CDR3 runs 13 residues. Between the trimmed V and J ends, which lost 5 bases and 0 bases, there was a span of 8 bases. Per the germline V gene, CDR1 is LNHDA and CDR2 is SQIVND (reference sequence). The CDR3 DNA is TGTGCCAGTAGTTACGGTGTCTCCTACGAGCAGTACTTC. Amino acid sequence: CASSYGVSYEQYF.

The CDR3 DNA reads TGCGCCAGCAGCTCGCGGACAGGGGAGGAAAAACTGTTTTTT. It encodes CASSSRTGEEKLFF. This chain links TRBV5-1 with TRBJ1-4; TRBD1 matches at 9 bases. This CDR3 has 14 residues. The V segment lost 3 bases and the J segment 8 bases; nucleotides outside the gene matches: 5. CDR1 and CDR2 from the germline V gene are SGHRS and YFSETQ.

This clone came up once. The chain's CDR3 is CASGTGGSNTKEQYF. For the CDR3, the DNA is TGTGCCAGCGGTACAGGGGGCAGTAATACGAAGGAGCAGTACTTC. The V gene is TRBV28, the J gene TRBJ2-7, with 9 bases fitting TRBD1. The CDR3 spans 15 residues. V lost 8 bases and J lost 7; bases outside the gene matches: 15. Germline CDR1 MDHEN, CDR2 SYDVKM.

The gene calls are TRBV29-1 and TRBJ2-1; 12 positions agree with TRBD2. This CDR3 is 12 amino acids long. Losses at the gene ends were 7 bases for V and 15 bases for J; bases not matched to a gene: 10. Per germline, CDR1 SQVTM and CDR2 ANQGSEA. CDR3: CSARLAGAPGFF. CDR3 DNA sequence: TGCAGCGCCCGACTAGCGGGGGCCCCGGGGTTCTTC.

This clone was seen only once. J is TRBJ2-2 and V is TRBV2; no firm D call. Germline V gene lookup returns CDR1 SNHLY and CDR2 FYNNEI. The CDR3 length is 14 residues. The germline V and J ends were trimmed by 6 bases and 6 bases, with 14 bases remaining between them. The CDR3 loop reads CASSSLKEPGELFF. In DNA, the CDR3 is TGTGCCAGCAGCTCATTAAAGGAGCCCGGGGAGCTGTTTTTT.

The chain carries TRBV27 and TRBJ2-7; 7 nucleotides agree with TRBD1. Germline V gene sequence: CDR1 MNHEY, CDR2 SMNVEV (reference sequence). V lost 2 bases and J lost 2; bases outside the gene matches: 3. The CDR3 covers 14 residues. Here the CDR3 reads CASSLEGATYEQYF. The DNA of the CDR3 is TGTGCCAGCAGTTTAGAGGGGGCCACCTACGAGCAGTACTTC.

The chain has TRBV18 and TRBJ2-7; D may be TRBD1 (5 bases). This CDR3 is 14 amino acids long. V shed 3 bases and J shed 9 bases, with 18 bases lying between them. Germline V gives CDR1 KGHSH, CDR2 LQKENI. Written as DNA, the CDR3 is TGTGCCAGCTCACCTCAGACAGATACGACGGGGCAGTACTTC. Translating it yields CASSPQTDTTGQYF. Filled out from reference TRBV18 and TRBJ2-7, the complete variable domain reads NAGVMQNPRHLVRRRGQEARLRCSPMKGHSHVYWYRQLPEEGLKFMVYLQKENIIDESGMPKERFSAEFPKEGPSILRIQQVVRGDSAAYFCASSPQTDTTGQYFGPGTRLTVT.

The gene calls are TRBV30 and TRBJ1-2; 10 nucleotides align to TRBD1. The CDR3 loop spans 15 amino acids. Germline loops: CDR1 GTSNPN, CDR2 SVGIG (reference sequence). The V gene end was trimmed by 0 bases and the J gene end by 8 bases; junction bases not matched to a gene: 9. CDR3 nucleotide sequence: TGTGCCTGGAGTGTACGCGCGGGACAGGGGAACGGCTACACCTTC. This encodes CAWSVRAGQGNGYTF.

The chain is built from TRBV29-1 and TRBJ1-1, with D possibly TRBD1 on 5 matching bases. CDR1 and CDR2 from the germline V gene are SQVTM and ANQGSEA. Trimming removed 8 bases from V and 4 bases from J, with 20 bases in between. The CDR3 loop spans 14 amino acids. CDR3 nucleotides: TGCAGCACCCGCGGGGACTCCCAGACCACTGAAGCTTTCTTT. This gives the protein CSTRGDSQTTEAFF.

The chain has TRBV5-1 and TRBJ1-4, with D perhaps TRBD1 (5 bases). The CDR3 is 14 amino acids. V lost 0 bases to trimming and J lost 6 bases, with 9 bases between them. In germline, CDR1 is SGHRS, CDR2 YFSETQ. CDR3 sequence: CASSLAGFDEKLFF. CDR3 nucleotide sequence: TGCGCCAGCAGCTTGGCAGGGTTTGATGAAAAACTGTTTTTT.

This chain uses TRBV15 with TRBJ2-5; a weak D match, TRBD2 (7 bases). Trimming removed 4 bases at V and 5 bases at J, with 17 bases between. The CDR3 spans 15 residues. Germline V gene data show CDR1 as LNHNV and CDR2 as YYDKDF (reference sequence). CDR3 coding DNA: TGTGCCACCAGCATTCAACAGGGAGGGTTTGAGACCCAGTACTTC. Its translation: CATSIQQGGFETQYF.